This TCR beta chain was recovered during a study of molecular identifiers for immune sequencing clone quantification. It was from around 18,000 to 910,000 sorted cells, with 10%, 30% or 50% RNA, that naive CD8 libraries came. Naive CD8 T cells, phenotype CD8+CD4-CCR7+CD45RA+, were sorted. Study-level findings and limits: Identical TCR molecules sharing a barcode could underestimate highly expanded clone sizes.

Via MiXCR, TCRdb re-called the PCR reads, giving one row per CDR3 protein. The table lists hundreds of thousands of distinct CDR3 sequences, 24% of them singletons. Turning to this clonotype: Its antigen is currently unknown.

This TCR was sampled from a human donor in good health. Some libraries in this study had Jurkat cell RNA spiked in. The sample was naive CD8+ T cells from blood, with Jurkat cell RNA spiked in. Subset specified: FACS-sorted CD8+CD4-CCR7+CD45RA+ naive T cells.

The CDR3 loop reads CAKPGLPNEKLFF. The CDR3 DNA reads as TGTGCCAAACCGGGACTACCAAACGAAAAACTGTTTTTT. This chain connects TRBV12-3 or TRBV12-4 to TRBJ1-4, with D tentatively TRBD1 (5 bases). The CDR3 loop spans 13 amino acids. V was clipped by 10 bases and J by 8 bases, with 17 bases between them.